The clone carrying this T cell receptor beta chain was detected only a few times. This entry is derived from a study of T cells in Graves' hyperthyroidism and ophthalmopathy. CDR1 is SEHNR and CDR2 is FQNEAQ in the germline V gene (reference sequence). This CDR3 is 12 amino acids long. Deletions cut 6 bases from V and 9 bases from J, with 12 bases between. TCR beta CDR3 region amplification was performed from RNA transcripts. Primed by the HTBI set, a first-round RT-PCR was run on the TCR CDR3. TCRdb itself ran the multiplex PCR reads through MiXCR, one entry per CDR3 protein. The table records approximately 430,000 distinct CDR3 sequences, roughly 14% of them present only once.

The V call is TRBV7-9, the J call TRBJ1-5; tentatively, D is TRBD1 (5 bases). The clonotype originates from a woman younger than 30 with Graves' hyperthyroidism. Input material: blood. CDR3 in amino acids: CASSAGGGPQHF. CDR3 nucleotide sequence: TGTGCCAGCAGTGCGGGGGGGGGGCCCCAGCATTTT.